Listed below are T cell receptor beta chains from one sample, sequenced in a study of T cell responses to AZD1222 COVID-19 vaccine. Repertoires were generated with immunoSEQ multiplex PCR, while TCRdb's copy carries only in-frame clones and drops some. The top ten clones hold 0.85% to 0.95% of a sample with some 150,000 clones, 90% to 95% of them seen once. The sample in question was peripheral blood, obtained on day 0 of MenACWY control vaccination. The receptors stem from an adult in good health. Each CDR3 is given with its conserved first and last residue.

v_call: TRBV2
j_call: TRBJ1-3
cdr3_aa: CASSPGTGSGNTIYF

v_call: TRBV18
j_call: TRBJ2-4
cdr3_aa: CASSPWALDKNIQYF

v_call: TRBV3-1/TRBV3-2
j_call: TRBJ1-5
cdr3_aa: CASSQHIYQPQHF

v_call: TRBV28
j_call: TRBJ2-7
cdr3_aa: CASSLSRRLAGAFSYEQYF

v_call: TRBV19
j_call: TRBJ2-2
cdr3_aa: CATKGTSGRNTGELFF

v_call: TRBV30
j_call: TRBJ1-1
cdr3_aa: CAWSNTGTSNTEAFF

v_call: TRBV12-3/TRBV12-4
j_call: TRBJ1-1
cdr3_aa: CASRPDRETEAFF

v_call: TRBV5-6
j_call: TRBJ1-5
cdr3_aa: CASSLTGSSGQPQHF

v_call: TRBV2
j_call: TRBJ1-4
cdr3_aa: CASSPRPNEKLFF

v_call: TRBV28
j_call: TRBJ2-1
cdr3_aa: CASSLPQWQEAYNEQFF

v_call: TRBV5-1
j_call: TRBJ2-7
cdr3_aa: CASSMDGYEQYF

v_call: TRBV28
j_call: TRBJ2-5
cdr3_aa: CASSLQGLETQYF

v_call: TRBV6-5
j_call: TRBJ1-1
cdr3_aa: CASSSDGLNTEAFF

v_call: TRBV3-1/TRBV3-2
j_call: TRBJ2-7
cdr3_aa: CASSAGYEQYF

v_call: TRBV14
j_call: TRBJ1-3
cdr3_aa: CASSQAHWGPGNTIYF

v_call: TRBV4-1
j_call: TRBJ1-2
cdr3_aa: CASSQGRLPYYGYTF

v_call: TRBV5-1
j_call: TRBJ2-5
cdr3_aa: CASSLGREETQYF